These T cell receptor beta chains were read from a single sample in a study of neurological immune-mediated disorders. TCRdb called the 5' RACE reads again in MiXCR, with one record for every CDR3 protein. This sample has about 35,000 distinct CDR3 sequences, with 6% to 8.5% found just once. Sequenced: PBMCs. Every receptor here comes from a middle-aged woman in good health. Each CDR3 is given with its conserved first and last residue. Each record gives: CDR3 DNA, CDR3 protein, V gene, J gene, CDR3 length, D gene, clone size. A D gene is named only where the DNA matches it firmly. Not every row has a clone size; where given, it reads once, few, many or a size class.

CDR3nt: TGTGCCACCAGTACCCGACCGGGTACGCAGTATTTT; CDR3aa: CATSTRPGTQYF; v_gene: TRBV15; j_gene: TRBJ2-3; len: 12; d_gene: NA; abundance: many
CDR3nt: TGTGCCAGCAGTTTACGCGATGGAGCTTTCTTT; CDR3aa: CASSLRDGAFF; v_gene: TRBV12-3/TRBV12-4; j_gene: TRBJ1-1; len: 11; d_gene: NA; abundance: many
CDR3nt: TGCAGTGCTTACTCGGGACGGACGAACACCGGGGAGCTGTTTTTT; CDR3aa: CSAYSGRTNTGELFF; v_gene: TRBV20-1; j_gene: TRBJ2-2; len: 15; d_gene: NA; abundance: few
CDR3nt: TGTGCCAGTAAGAACGCGGGAAACACTGAAGCTTTCTTT; CDR3aa: CASKNAGNTEAFF; v_gene: TRBV19; j_gene: TRBJ1-1; len: 13; d_gene: NA; abundance: many
CDR3nt: TGCGCCAGCAGCCCCGATGGGGCGCCGAATCAGCCCCAGCATTTT; CDR3aa: CASSPDGAPNQPQHF; v_gene: TRBV5-1; j_gene: TRBJ1-5; len: 15; d_gene: NA; abundance: many
CDR3nt: TGTGCCAGCAGCCCCAAGGCCCGGGAGGGCTATGGCTACACCTTC; CDR3aa: CASSPKAREGYGYTF; v_gene: TRBV3-1; j_gene: TRBJ1-2; len: 15; d_gene: NA; abundance: many
CDR3nt: TGCGCCAGCAGCCAAGATAGAGGAAATCAGCCCCAGCATTTT; CDR3aa: CASSQDRGNQPQHF; v_gene: TRBV4-1; j_gene: TRBJ1-5; len: 14; d_gene: NA; abundance: many
CDR3nt: TGCAGTGCCCCGACAGGTCAGGGAGGCAATCAGCCCCAGCATTTT; CDR3aa: CSAPTGQGGNQPQHF; v_gene: TRBV20-1; j_gene: TRBJ1-5; len: 15; d_gene: NA; abundance: many
CDR3nt: TGCAGCGTGCCGGGACAGCTTGGAAACACCATATATTTT; CDR3aa: CSVPGQLGNTIYF; v_gene: TRBV29-1; j_gene: TRBJ1-3; len: 13; d_gene: TRBD1; abundance: many
CDR3nt: TGTGCCAGCAGCGCCCAGGGTAATACTAACTATGGCTACACCTTC; CDR3aa: CASSAQGNTNYGYTF; v_gene: TRBV7-8; j_gene: TRBJ1-2; len: 15; d_gene: NA; abundance: many
CDR3nt: TGTGCCAGCTCACCAACAGCGAACACTGAAGCTTTCTTT; CDR3aa: CASSPTANTEAFF; v_gene: TRBV18; j_gene: TRBJ1-1; len: 13; d_gene: NA; abundance: many
CDR3nt: TGTGCCAGCAGCTTAGAACCAAGCACAGATACGCAGTATTTT; CDR3aa: CASSLEPSTDTQYF; v_gene: TRBV7-8; j_gene: TRBJ2-3; len: 14; d_gene: NA; abundance: many
CDR3nt: TGTGCCAGCAGCGTGACAGGGCGCTACACAGCCGGGGAGCTGTTTTTT; CDR3aa: CASSVTGRYTAGELFF; v_gene: TRBV11-2; j_gene: TRBJ2-2; len: 16; d_gene: TRBD1; abundance: many
CDR3nt: TGTGCCAGCAGCAGCGTCGTGGCGGGAGGGGGGGAGACCCAGTACTTC; CDR3aa: CASSSVVAGGGETQYF; v_gene: TRBV5-5; j_gene: TRBJ2-5; len: 16; d_gene: TRBD2; abundance: many
CDR3nt: TGTGCCAGCGGTCCCGGCGGAGCAGATACGCAGTATTTT; CDR3aa: CASGPGGADTQYF; v_gene: TRBV9; j_gene: TRBJ2-3; len: 13; d_gene: NA; abundance: many
CDR3nt: TGTGCCACCAGTGCGGGCCATGAAGGAGCAGAGACCCAGTACTTC; CDR3aa: CATSAGHEGAETQYF; v_gene: TRBV24-1; j_gene: TRBJ2-5; len: 15; d_gene: NA; abundance: NA
CDR3nt: TGCGCCAGCAGCCCGGAGGGACCCCACTACGAGCAGTACTTC; CDR3aa: CASSPEGPHYEQYF; v_gene: TRBV5-1; j_gene: TRBJ2-7; len: 14; d_gene: NA; abundance: many
CDR3nt: TGTGCCAGCAGCTCAGGGACAGGGGCCATCAATCAGCCCCAGCATTTT; CDR3aa: CASSSGTGAINQPQHF; v_gene: TRBV5-5; j_gene: TRBJ1-5; len: 16; d_gene: TRBD1; abundance: many
CDR3nt: TGTGCCACCAGTGATTTACCCGGACAGGGCGGAGGCTACACCTTC; CDR3aa: CATSDLPGQGGGYTF; v_gene: TRBV24-1; j_gene: TRBJ1-2; len: 15; d_gene: TRBD1; abundance: many
CDR3nt: TGTGCCAGCAGCCCGCGGGCCAGCAACTATGGCTACACCTTC; CDR3aa: CASSPRASNYGYTF; v_gene: TRBV13; j_gene: TRBJ1-2; len: 14; d_gene: NA; abundance: many
CDR3nt: TGTGCCAGCCTTAATCGGGACGGGCAAGAGACCCAGTACTTC; CDR3aa: CASLNRDGQETQYF; v_gene: TRBV3-1; j_gene: TRBJ2-5; len: 14; d_gene: NA; abundance: many
CDR3nt: TGTGCCAGCACCTTTTCTTTTCGGGAAGGGAATGAGCAGTTCTTC; CDR3aa: CASTFSFREGNEQFF; v_gene: TRBV28; j_gene: TRBJ2-1; len: 15; d_gene: NA; abundance: few
CDR3nt: TGTGCCAGCAGCGTAGTAGGGAAGAGAGGGAATGAGCAGTTCTTC; CDR3aa: CASSVVGKRGNEQFF; v_gene: TRBV9; j_gene: TRBJ2-1; len: 15; d_gene: NA; abundance: many
CDR3nt: TGTGCCAGCAGTTTATCGGGGGACCGAGCCTACGAGCAGTACTTC; CDR3aa: CASSLSGDRAYEQYF; v_gene: TRBV27; j_gene: TRBJ2-7; len: 15; d_gene: NA; abundance: once
CDR3nt: TGCGCCAGCAGCCAAGGACAGGGGACAAACACCATATATTTT; CDR3aa: CASSQGQGTNTIYF; v_gene: TRBV4-1; j_gene: TRBJ1-3; len: 14; d_gene: TRBD1; abundance: many
CDR3nt: TGTGCCAGCAGCTCCCATTTGGAGACCCAGTACTTC; CDR3aa: CASSSHLETQYF; v_gene: TRBV11-2; j_gene: TRBJ2-5; len: 12; d_gene: NA; abundance: many
CDR3nt: TGTGCCAGCAGCCAAGCCTTAGACAGGCGCAACACCATATATTTT; CDR3aa: CASSQALDRRNTIYF; v_gene: TRBV3-1; j_gene: TRBJ1-3; len: 15; d_gene: NA; abundance: many
CDR3nt: TGTGCCAGCAGCCCAGCGTGGGATCTCCGAAATGAGCAGTACTTC; CDR3aa: CASSPAWDLRNEQYF; v_gene: TRBV28; j_gene: TRBJ2-7; len: 15; d_gene: NA; abundance: many
CDR3nt: TGTGCCAGCAGTTACTCGAGTCTGTCTGGCTACACCTTC; CDR3aa: CASSYSSLSGYTF; v_gene: TRBV6-5; j_gene: TRBJ1-2; len: 13; d_gene: NA; abundance: many
CDR3nt: TGCGCCAGCAGCCCATCGCAGGGCGCTGAGTTCTTC; CDR3aa: CASSPSQGAEFF; v_gene: TRBV5-1; j_gene: TRBJ2-1; len: 12; d_gene: NA; abundance: many
CDR3nt: TGTGCTAGTGGTTCAATGACAGGGGCTGATGGCTACACCTTC; CDR3aa: CASGSMTGADGYTF; v_gene: TRBV12-5; j_gene: TRBJ1-2; len: 14; d_gene: TRBD1; abundance: many
CDR3nt: TGTGCCAGCAGCCAAGTCAGTCTAGCGGGGGGCAATGAGCAGTTCTTC; CDR3aa: CASSQVSLAGGNEQFF; v_gene: TRBV3-1; j_gene: TRBJ2-1; len: 16; d_gene: TRBD2; abundance: many
CDR3nt: TGTGCCAGCAGGCAGGACGGTGACAATGAGCAGTTCTTC; CDR3aa: CASRQDGDNEQFF; v_gene: TRBV2; j_gene: TRBJ2-1; len: 13; d_gene: NA; abundance: many
CDR3nt: TGCAGTGCTGGTAGCGGGAACTACGAGCAGTACTTC; CDR3aa: CSAGSGNYEQYF; v_gene: TRBV20-1; j_gene: TRBJ2-7; len: 12; d_gene: TRBD2; abundance: few
CDR3nt: TGTGCCAGCAGCTCTCGGGAGCAGTACTTC; CDR3aa: CASSSREQYF; v_gene: TRBV5-5; j_gene: TRBJ2-7; len: 10; d_gene: NA; abundance: many
CDR3nt: TGTGCCAGCAGCCACACAACGGGACCAAGGACCACAGATACGCAGTATTTT; CDR3aa: CASSHTTGPRTTDTQYF; v_gene: TRBV14; j_gene: TRBJ2-3; len: 17; d_gene: NA; abundance: many
CDR3nt: TGTGCCAGCAGCCCCGGACAGGTGAATTCACCCCTCCACTTT; CDR3aa: CASSPGQVNSPLHF; v_gene: TRBV12-3/TRBV12-4; j_gene: TRBJ1-6; len: 14; d_gene: TRBD1; abundance: many
CDR3nt: TGTGCCAGCAGCTTATCAGGAGGTGGCTACACCTTC; CDR3aa: CASSLSGGGYTF; v_gene: TRBV7-9; j_gene: TRBJ1-2; len: 12; d_gene: NA; abundance: many
CDR3nt: TGTGCCAGCAGTGAGAGGACAGGGATTAGCGAGCAGTACTTC; CDR3aa: CASSERTGISEQYF; v_gene: TRBV25-1; j_gene: TRBJ2-7; len: 14; d_gene: TRBD1; abundance: many
CDR3nt: TGCGCCAGCAGCTTAGACGTGAACACTGAAGCTTTCTTT; CDR3aa: CASSLDVNTEAFF; v_gene: TRBV5-1; j_gene: TRBJ1-1; len: 13; d_gene: NA; abundance: many
CDR3nt: TGTGCCAGCAGTTCTAGCGGACCCCGATGGGATACGCAGTATTTT; CDR3aa: CASSSSGPRWDTQYF; v_gene: TRBV6-6; j_gene: TRBJ2-3; len: 15; d_gene: TRBD2; abundance: many
CDR3nt: TGTGCCAGCAGCCAAACAGGGGGTTACACCGGGGAGCTGTTTTTT; CDR3aa: CASSQTGGYTGELFF; v_gene: TRBV3-1; j_gene: TRBJ2-2; len: 15; d_gene: TRBD1; abundance: many
CDR3nt: TGCGCCAGCGGGGACTCCACCTACGAGCAGTACTTC; CDR3aa: CASGDSTYEQYF; v_gene: TRBV5-1; j_gene: TRBJ2-7; len: 12; d_gene: NA; abundance: many
CDR3nt: TGCGCCAGCACCCTCGGGGCCCAGGGCCCCTACGAGCAGTACTTC; CDR3aa: CASTLGAQGPYEQYF; v_gene: TRBV5-1; j_gene: TRBJ2-7; len: 15; d_gene: NA; abundance: many
CDR3nt: TGTGCCAGCAGTTCTCCAGGGGGGTACTATGGCTACACCTTC; CDR3aa: CASSSPGGYYGYTF; v_gene: TRBV12-3/TRBV12-4; j_gene: TRBJ1-2; len: 14; d_gene: TRBD1; abundance: many
CDR3nt: TGCAGTGCTAGCGCTTGGACAGGCCCAAATGATCAGCCCCAGCATTTT; CDR3aa: CSASAWTGPNDQPQHF; v_gene: TRBV20-1; j_gene: TRBJ1-5; len: 16; d_gene: TRBD1; abundance: many
CDR3nt: TGCGCCAGCAGCTTGGACAGGGATGTCACCGGGGAGCTGTTTTTT; CDR3aa: CASSLDRDVTGELFF; v_gene: TRBV5-1; j_gene: TRBJ2-2; len: 15; d_gene: NA; abundance: many
CDR3nt: TGTGCCAGCAGTGACCCCGGGACAGGGTATGGCTACACCTTC; CDR3aa: CASSDPGTGYGYTF; v_gene: TRBV6-1; j_gene: TRBJ1-2; len: 14; d_gene: TRBD1; abundance: NA
CDR3nt: TGTGCCAGCGAGGCTAGCGGGAGGATCAAGGGAGAGACCCAGTACTTC; CDR3aa: CASEASGRIKGETQYF; v_gene: TRBV6-5; j_gene: TRBJ2-5; len: 16; d_gene: TRBD2; abundance: many